The T cell receptor (beta chain) under discussion was sequenced for a study of blood T cell repertoires in COVID-19. Study summary: Whether acute or convalescent, the COVID-19 samples came from the United States, Italy and Spain. Sources were T cells, B-cell-depleted T cells, or PBMCs; the material itself was cDNA or gDNA.

The CDR3 is made up of 13 amino acids. The germline V gene has CDR1 SGHDT and CDR2 YYEEEE. The germline V and J ends were trimmed by 6 bases and 4 bases, with 13 bases remaining between them. Original processing methods: Nucleated cell number was recorded as an estimate derived from reference gene primer amplification. Only in-frame clones appear in the TCRdb table, and some are missing; sequencing was by immunoSEQ multiplex PCR. V and J calls and clone size follow that table, whereas D and trimming were derived from the DNA. The sample holds approximately 310,000 clones; 80% to 90% are singletons and the top ten take 1%.

The source is a man aged 50 or older with active or convalescent COVID-19. V is TRBV5-6 and J is TRBJ1-1, with TRBD1 as a possible D gene (6 bases). The sample comprised peripheral blood. The CDR3 sequence: CASKTGWSTEAFF. The CDR3 DNA reads TGTGCCAGCAAAACAGGGTGGTCCACTGAAGCTTTCTTT.